The 2 T cell receptor beta chains below come from one sample, sequenced in a study of molecular identifiers for immune sequencing clone quantification. TCRdb ran MiXCR on the PCR reads and lists one entry per CDR3 protein. The table shows 350,000 or so distinct CDR3 sequences, with 20% to 25% occurring only once. Sequencing used naive CD8+ T cells from blood, with Jurkat cell RNA spiked in. The subset: FACS-sorted CD8+CD4-CCR7+CD45RA+ naive T cells. The receptors originated from a human donor in good health. Some libraries in this study had Jurkat cell RNA spiked in.

Concerning this clonotype itself: As the CDR3 is not closed by the conserved phenylalanine or tryptophan, this likely results from a read error. V gene TRBV4-3 combines with J gene TRBJ1-1; possible D gene TRBD1, 6 bases. The CDR3 length is 13 residues. CDR1 LGHNA and CDR2 YSLEER come from the germline V gene. Trimming left V 3 bases short and J 6 bases short, with 11 bases between. The CDR3 nucleotides are TGCGCCAGCAGCCAGGCAGGGGTGGCTGAAGCTTTCTCT. Translating it yields CASSQAGVAEAFS.

This clonotype was found many times. The chain links TRBV4-2 to TRBJ1-3, with D maybe TRBD1 (5 bases). This CDR3 is built from 18 residues. The germline V gene has CDR1 LGHNA and CDR2 YNFKEQ. The V end was cut by 4 bases, the J end by 0 bases, with 19 bases between. DNA of the CDR3: TGTGCCAGCAGCCTATTACTACAGGACCCGAGCTCTGGAAACACCATATATTTT. Its protein is CASSLLLQDPSSGNTIYF.